The entry below describes one TCR beta chain. V was pared by 3 bases and J by 5 bases, with 17 bases between. CDR3 length: 15 amino acids. The germline V gene has CDR1 SQVTM and CDR2 ANQGSEA. These data originate in a study of identical twins. Via MiXCR, TCRdb re-called the 5' RACE reads, giving one row per CDR3 protein. The data contain some 730,000 distinct CDR3 sequences, around a sixth of them singletons. The data were also submitted as part of a second study, on T cells expressing NK-cell markers. As that study records: The TCR beta repertoires originated in sorted CD3+CD56+NKG2C+, CD3+CD56+NKG2C- and CD3+CD56-NKG2C+ T cells. In several donors, dominant clonotypes made up about 28.3-60.1% of CD3+CD56-NKG2C+ cells.

This clonotype originated in a young woman in good health. Material: PBMCs. The J gene is TRBJ2-1, the V gene TRBV29-1; a possible D gene is TRBD1 (7 bases). The CDR3 DNA sequence: TGCAGCGTTGACAGGGGGGTTCGCCGTGACAATGAGCAGTTCTTC. Amino acids: CSVDRGVRRDNEQFF.